This TCR beta chain was retrieved from a study of long-term antiretroviral therapy in people with HIV. Trimming shortened V by 2 bases and J by 0 bases, and 8 bases separated the two germline ends. This CDR3 comprises 15 residues. Germline assignment: CDR1 LNHDA and CDR2 SQIVND (reference sequence). Note on this clone: The antigen is not known.

Study-wide findings and caveats: Narrower CDR3 length ranges marked HIV repertoires relative to controls. At every time point, clones expanded before ART dominated the repertoire.

Treatment for every participant with HIV took place in the United States. At the survey level, the v3.0 immunoSEQ assay was run. Sequencing was intended to reach 40,000-50,000 T-cell genomes per sample. TCRdb's table, derived via immunoSEQ multiplex PCR, lists solely in-frame clones and lacks some. The table includes around 26,000 clones, about 80% detected once. Sequenced material: unsorted PBMCs, taken 1.1 years before starting antiretroviral therapy. The clonotype originates from a woman in her thirties or forties with HIV. The chain has TRBV19 and TRBJ1-5, with D tentatively TRBD1 (5 bases). CDR3 residues: CASSIRGNSNQPQHF. The CDR3 DNA is TGTGCCAGTAGTATACGGGGCAATAGCAATCAGCCCCAGCATTTT.